This T cell receptor beta chain was captured by sequencing in a study of blood T cell repertoires in COVID-19. Study-wide background: Sources were T cells, B-cell-depleted T cells, or PBMCs; the material itself was cDNA or gDNA.

The CDR3 consists of 12 residues. Germline values: CDR1 KGHSH, CDR2 LQKENI. V was shortened by 3 bases and J by 4 bases, with 7 bases between the two germline ends. Followed over time, Seattle patients had been enrolled while infection was active. Clones were read by immunoSEQ multiplex PCR, and TCRdb kept only the in-frame ones, dropping some. The sample holds more than 200,000 clones, around 87% seen once. The chain is built from TRBV18 and TRBJ2-7; D unclear. This clonotype was obtained from an older woman with COVID-19, enrolled during active disease. The sequenced material came from peripheral blood. The CDR3 spells CASSPRHYEQYF. Written as DNA, the CDR3 is TGTGCCAGCTCACCGCGACATTACGAGCAGTACTTC.